This passage covers 14 T cell receptor beta chains from one sample sequenced in a study of T cell changes during pregnancy in multiple sclerosis. Sequencing used immunoSEQ multiplex PCR; TCRdb keeps in-frame clones, though not all of them. The data contain about 71,000 clones, roughly 90% of them singletons. The sequencing used CD8+ T cells from peripheral blood mononuclear cells, collected before pregnancy. The receptors were gathered from a female donor with multiple sclerosis, enrolled in a pregnancy study.

The rearrangement joins TRBV11-3 to TRBJ1-1; TRBD1 matches 8 bases. The CDR3 has 16 residues. The V gene end was trimmed by 2 bases and the J gene end by 1 base; junction bases not matched to a gene: 6. Germline-derived CDR1 and CDR2 are SGHNT and YENEEA. The CDR3: CASSLIRTGRNTEAFF. The CDR3 nucleotides read TGTGCCAGCAGCTTAATTCGGACAGGGAGGAACACTGAAGCTTTCTTT.

This chain connects TRBV5-1 to TRBJ1-6; D unresolved. CDR3 size: 14 residues. Germline V gene data show CDR1 as SGHRS and CDR2 as YFSETQ. Trimming took 0 bases from V and 4 from J, leaving 5 bases between them. DNA for the CDR3: TGCGCCAGCAGCTTGGCCCTTTATAATTCACCCCTCCACTTT. This encodes CASSLALYNSPLHF.

V is TRBV2 and J is TRBJ2-5; 9 nucleotides align to TRBD1. V was clipped by 10 bases and J by 4 bases; unmatched bases: 16. Germline CDR1 SNHLY, CDR2 FYNNEI. The CDR3 consists of 16 residues. CDR3 sequence reads: CATDPPGQGSRETQYF. As DNA, the CDR3 is TGTGCCACCGATCCGCCGGGACAGGGATCCCGAGAGACCCAGTACTTC.

The chain has TRBV7-8 and TRBJ2-1; 12 nucleotides align to TRBD2. Germline CDR1 is SGHVS and CDR2 is FQNEAQ. J was trimmed by 0 bases and V by 5 bases; bases with no gene match: 8. There are 18 residues in the CDR3. The CDR3 sequence is CASSRGLAGSSSYNEQFF. The CDR3 nucleotides read TGTGCCAGCAGCCGGGGACTAGCGGGTTCCAGCTCCTACAATGAGCAGTTCTTC. Variable domain in full (rest from reference TRBV7-8 and TRBJ2-1): GAGVSQSPRYKVAKRGQDVALRCDPISGHVSLFWYQQALGQGPEFLTYFQNEAQLDKSGLPSDRFFAERPEGSVSTLKIQRTQQEDSAVYLCASSRGLAGSSSYNEQFFGPGTRLTVL.

The chain carries TRBV19 and TRBJ1-1; unclear D gene. Trimming removed 8 bases from V and 8 bases from J, with 15 bases in between. This CDR3 has 12 residues. The germline CDR1 and CDR2 sequences are LNHDA and SQIVND (reference sequence). The CDR3 loop is CASEIRLGEAFF. The CDR3 DNA follows: TGTGCCAGTGAAATACGGCTGGGCGAAGCTTTCTTT.

CDR3 sequence: CASSEGTGPGYGYTF. In DNA, the CDR3 is TGTGCCAGCAGTGAAGGGACAGGGCCAGGCTATGGCTACACCTTC. This chain uses TRBV6-1 with TRBJ1-2, with 8 bases aligning to TRBD1. This CDR3 comprises 15 residues. Germline loops: CDR1 MNHNS, CDR2 SASEGT. The ends lost 1 base at V and 4 bases at J; junction bases unmatched: 5.

This clone was observed a handful of times. The V call is TRBV27, the J call TRBJ1-2; 10 nucleotides line up with TRBD1. CDR1 and CDR2 from the germline V gene are MNHEY and SMNVEV (reference sequence). The CDR3 has 13 amino acids. V shed 9 bases and J 1 base; nucleotides not matched to a gene: 2. The CDR3 coding sequence is TGTGCCAGTCGGGACAGGGGTAACTATGGCTACACCTTC. Translation gives CASRDRGNYGYTF.

This clone is judged medium-sized (0.01 to 0.1%). The chain carries TRBV13 and TRBJ1-2; TRBD1 might be the D (6 bases). The germline CDR1 and CDR2 sequences are PRHDT and FYEKMQ (reference sequence). This CDR3 is 14 amino acids long. V was clipped by 5 bases and J by 1 base, with 11 bases between them. Here the CDR3 reads CASSPGESNYGYTF. The DNA of the CDR3 is TGTGCCAGCAGCCCAGGGGAGAGTAACTATGGCTACACCTTC.

The CDR3 nucleotides are TGTGCCAGTAGCAACTTACCCGGGACAGGGGAGACCGGGGAGCTGTTTTTT. Its translation: CASSNLPGTGETGELFF. V gene TRBV19 combines with J gene TRBJ2-2; 10 nucleotides match TRBD1. Per germline, CDR1 LNHDA and CDR2 SQIVND (reference sequence). This CDR3 region has 17 residues. V dropped 6 bases and J dropped 5; count of bases not matched to a gene: 12.

The gene calls are TRBV4-2 and TRBJ1-5, with D unresolved. Trimming removed 0 bases at V and 0 bases at J, with 6 bases between. CDR3 length: 15 amino acids. Germline loops: CDR1 LGHNA, CDR2 YNFKEQ. The CDR3 sequence: CASSQDAHSNQPQHF. CDR3 in DNA: TGTGCCAGCAGCCAAGATGCACATAGCAATCAGCCCCAGCATTTT.

This chain joins TRBV9 and TRBJ2-1, with a possible D match to TRBD2 (6 bases). This CDR3 has 14 amino acids. V was shortened by 4 bases and J by 8 bases, with 16 bases between the two germline ends. Germline lookup yields CDR1 SGDLS and CDR2 YYNGEE. The CDR3 sequence: CASSPGGRWDEQFF. CDR3 sequence (DNA): TGTGCCAGCAGCCCCGGGGGTCGGTGGGATGAGCAGTTCTTC.

The V gene is TRBV5-1, the J gene TRBJ1-1; possible D gene TRBD1, 5 bases. Germline V gene lookup returns CDR1 SGHRS and CDR2 YFSETQ. Deletions cut 4 bases from V and 4 bases from J, with 17 bases between. The CDR3 length is 15 residues. CDR3 in DNA: TGCGCCAGCAGCCCAGGTTCCACGGGGGGCACTGAAGCTTTCTTT. Amino acids: CASSPGSTGGTEAFF. The whole variable domain, remainder taken from reference TRBV5-1 and TRBJ1-1, is KAGVTQTPRYLIKTRGQQVTLSCSPISGHRSVSWYQQTPGQGLQFLFEYFSETQRNKGNFPGRFSGRQFSNSRSEMNVSTLELGDSALYLCASSPGSTGGTEAFFGQGTRLTVV.

This chain links TRBV30 with TRBJ1-1; TRBD1 is a possible D gene (6 bases). Trimming left V 5 bases short and J 5 bases short, with 15 bases between. Germline CDR1 reads GTSNPN; CDR2 reads SVGIG (reference sequence). CDR3 length: 13 residues. The CDR3 protein is CAWGWGGLTEAFF. In nucleotides, the CDR3 is TGTGCCTGGGGATGGGGGGGCTTAACTGAAGCTTTCTTT.

V is TRBV2 and J is TRBJ2-3; possible D gene TRBD2, 5 bases. This CDR3 has 16 amino acids. Between the trimmed V and J ends, which lost 6 bases and 6 bases, there was a span of 22 bases. Germline CDR1 reads SNHLY; CDR2 reads FYNNEI. CDR3 region: CASSAVRTDPGDTQYF. CDR3 nucleotide sequence: TGTGCCAGCAGCGCCGTTAGGACGGATCCGGGGGATACGCAGTATTTT.